Reported below is one T cell receptor (beta chain). The antigen is unknown. The sample is drawn from a study of cytomegalovirus exposure and HLA in healthy donors. Study outcomes and limitations: Analyzed later, association rates of TCRs varied across HLA loci, with DRB1 most and HLA-C fewest.

Vbeta (60) and Jbeta (13) primers were used in the PCR. Study processing details: Per a later analysis, the number of unique TCR beta chains was around 80 million, of which 9 million to 14 million were shared. The table came from immunoSEQ multiplex PCR; TCRdb's copy has only in-frame clones and leaves some out. The V and J calls and clone size are taken from that table; D and trimming were inferred from the DNA. This sample's table reports 150,000 to 250,000 clones. This CDR3 has 15 amino acids. Looked up from germline, CDR1 is SEHNR and CDR2 is FQNEAQ (reference sequence). V was shortened by 5 bases and J by 4 bases, with 17 bases between the two germline ends.

The TCR originated in a boy aged 10-17 years in good health and CMV-seronegative. V and J are TRBV7-9 and TRBJ1-2; possible D gene TRBD1, 6 bases. The sample consisted of PBMCs. The CDR3 DNA is TGTGCCAGCAGCCGAAGGGGGGGCACGGCCTATGGCTACACCTTC. Its translation: CASSRRGGTAYGYTF.